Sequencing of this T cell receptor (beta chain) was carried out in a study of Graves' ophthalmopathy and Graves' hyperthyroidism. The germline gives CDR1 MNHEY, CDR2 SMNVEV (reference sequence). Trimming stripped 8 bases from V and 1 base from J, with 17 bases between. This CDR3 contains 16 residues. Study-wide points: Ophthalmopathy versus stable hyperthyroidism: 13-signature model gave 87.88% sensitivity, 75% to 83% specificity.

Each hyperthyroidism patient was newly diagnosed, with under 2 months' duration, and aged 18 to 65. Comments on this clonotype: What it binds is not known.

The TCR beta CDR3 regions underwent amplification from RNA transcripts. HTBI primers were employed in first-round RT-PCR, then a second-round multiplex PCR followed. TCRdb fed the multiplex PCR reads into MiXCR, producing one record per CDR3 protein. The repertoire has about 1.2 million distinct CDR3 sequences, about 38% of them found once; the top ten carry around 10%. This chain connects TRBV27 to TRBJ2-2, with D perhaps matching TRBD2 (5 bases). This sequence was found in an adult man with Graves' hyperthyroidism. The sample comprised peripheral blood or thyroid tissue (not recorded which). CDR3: CASSHLGLRNTGELFF. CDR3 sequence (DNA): TGTGCCAGCTCTCATCTCGGACTCAGGAACACCGGGGAGCTGTTTTTT.